This T cell receptor (beta chain) was sequenced in a study of tumor and adjacent non-tumor tissue in lung cancer. Background on the study: There were fewer than 15 adenocarcinoma, a couple of squamous cell carcinoma and 1 small cell lung cancer cases. About 4.17 million productive TCRbeta reads were obtained per sample on average.

This sample's RNA came from whole unsorted tissue. Three rounds of nested PCR, following a modified ARM-PCR protocol, produced the TCRbeta library. Each CDR3 protein is one row after TCRdb ran MiXCR on the multiplex PCR reads. This sample has roughly 70,000 distinct CDR3 sequences, with 73% found just once. The sample holds many counts of this clonotype. The trim removed 10 bases at V and 6 bases at J, leaving 15 bases unmatched. This CDR3 is 15 amino acids long. Germline V gives CDR1 MDHEN, CDR2 SYDVKM. The rearrangement links TRBV28 to TRBJ2-3; 8 nucleotides agree with TRBD2. This TCR derives from a man in his sixties with non-small cell lung cancer. Sequenced: lung tumor tissue. CDR3 DNA: TGTGCCACCGTACTAGCGGCCCCCAACGGGGATACGCAGTATTTT. Translated: CATVLAAPNGDTQYF.